This T cell receptor (beta chain) was sequenced for a study of cytomegalovirus exposure and HLA in healthy donors. General observations from the study: A later analysis linked a missense variant in DCLRE1C to the trimming of TCR beta V and J genes. An analysis that came later showed most CMV-associated TCR beta chains appearing HLA-restricted.

Trimming stripped 2 bases from V and 2 bases from J, with 9 bases between. The CDR3 length is 14 residues. Germline V gene lookup returns CDR1 KGHSH and CDR2 LQKENI. The PCR employed 60 Vbeta primers together with 13 Jbeta primers. TCRdb keeps only in-frame clones here, not all; method: immunoSEQ multiplex PCR. This table has about 130,000 clones, 80% to 85% appearing once. As concerns this clone: Its antigen remains unknown.

The source of this sequence is a man in his late teens or twenties in good health and CMV-seronegative. This chain links TRBV18 with TRBJ1-1, with D hard to call. The sequencing sample was made of PBMCs. Here the CDR3 reads CASSPLVTNTEAFF. DNA of the CDR3: TGTGCCAGCTCACCATTGGTGACTAACACTGAAGCTTTCTTT.